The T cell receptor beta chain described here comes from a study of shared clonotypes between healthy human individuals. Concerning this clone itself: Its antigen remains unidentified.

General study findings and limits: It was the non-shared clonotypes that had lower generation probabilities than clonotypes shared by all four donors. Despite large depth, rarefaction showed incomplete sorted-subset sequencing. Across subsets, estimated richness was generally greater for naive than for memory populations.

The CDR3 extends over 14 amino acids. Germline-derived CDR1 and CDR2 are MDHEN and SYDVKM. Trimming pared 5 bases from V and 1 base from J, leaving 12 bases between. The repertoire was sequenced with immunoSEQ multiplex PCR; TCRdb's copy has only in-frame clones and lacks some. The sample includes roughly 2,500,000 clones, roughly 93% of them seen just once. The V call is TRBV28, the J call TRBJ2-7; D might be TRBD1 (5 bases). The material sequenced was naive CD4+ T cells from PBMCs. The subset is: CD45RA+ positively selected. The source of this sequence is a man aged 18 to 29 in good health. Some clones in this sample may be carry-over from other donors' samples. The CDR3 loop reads CASSPPRASYEQYF. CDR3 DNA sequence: TGTGCCAGCAGTCCCCCCAGGGCATCCTACGAGCAGTACTTC.